A selection of T cell receptor beta chains follows, all from one sample in a study of CD8+ T cells in alopecia areata. The table came from immunoSEQ multiplex PCR; TCRdb's copy has only in-frame clones and leaves some out. In the table there are 150,000 to 200,000 clones, roughly 60% of which are singletons. This material consisted of CD4+ T cells sorted from blood, taken at week 0. These receptors all come from a human donor with alopecia areata. CDR3s include the opening cysteine and the closing phenylalanine or tryptophan. Fields, in order: J gene, V gene, D gene, clone size, CDR3 protein, CDR3 DNA. D genes are given only for firm matches. Part of the rows lack a size; the others show once, few, many or a class for expanded clones.

J: TRBJ2-2
V: TRBV11-2
D: NA
size: once
CDR3: CASSLDRPSSLAGELFF
DNA: TGTGCCAGCAGCTTAGATCGACCTAGCTCTTTAGCCGGGGAGCTGTTTTTT

J: TRBJ1-2
V: TRBV11-2
D: NA
size: NA
CDR3: CASSLGDLSVVHGYTF
DNA: TGTGCCAGCAGCTTAGGAGACCTATCAGTGGTCCATGGCTACACCTTC

J: TRBJ1-1
V: TRBV30
D: NA
size: NA
CDR3: CAWSVQRTEAFF
DNA: TGTGCCTGGAGCGTTCAGAGGACTGAAGCTTTCTTT

J: TRBJ2-3
V: TRBV7-2
D: NA
size: NA
CDR3: CASSPQRGADTQYF
DNA: TGTGCCAGCAGCCCTCAAAGGGGCGCAGATACGCAGTATTTT

J: TRBJ1-1
V: TRBV7-2
D: NA
size: NA
CDR3: CASAFRPGLVLEAFF
DNA: TGTGCCAGCGCTTTTCGGCCCGGACTGGTCCTCGAAGCTTTCTTT

J: TRBJ2-5
V: TRBV2
D: NA
size: few
CDR3: CASSESETQYF
DNA: TGTGCCAGCAGTGAATCGGAGACCCAGTACTTC

J: TRBJ1-5
V: TRBV30
D: NA
size: NA
CDR3: CAWSGQDGNQPQHF
DNA: TGTGCCTGGAGTGGGCAGGATGGCAATCAGCCCCAGCATTTT

J: TRBJ1-2
V: TRBV18
D: TRBD1
size: NA
CDR3: CASSPPLGTGPSGYTF
DNA: TGTGCCAGCTCACCACCGCTCGGGACAGGGCCTAGTGGCTACACCTTC

J: TRBJ2-6
V: TRBV7-9
D: NA
size: NA
CDR3: CASSYQGGPGANVLTF
DNA: TGTGCCAGCAGCTATCAGGGGGGCCCTGGGGCCAACGTCCTGACTTTC

J: TRBJ1-1
V: TRBV2
D: NA
size: few
CDR3: CASIGEQNTEAFF
DNA: TGTGCCAGCATAGGCGAGCAGAACACTGAAGCTTTCTTT

J: TRBJ1-1
V: TRBV29-1
D: NA
size: few
CDR3: CSVEVGGNTEAFF
DNA: TGCAGCGTTGAAGTGGGGGGAAACACTGAAGCTTTCTTT